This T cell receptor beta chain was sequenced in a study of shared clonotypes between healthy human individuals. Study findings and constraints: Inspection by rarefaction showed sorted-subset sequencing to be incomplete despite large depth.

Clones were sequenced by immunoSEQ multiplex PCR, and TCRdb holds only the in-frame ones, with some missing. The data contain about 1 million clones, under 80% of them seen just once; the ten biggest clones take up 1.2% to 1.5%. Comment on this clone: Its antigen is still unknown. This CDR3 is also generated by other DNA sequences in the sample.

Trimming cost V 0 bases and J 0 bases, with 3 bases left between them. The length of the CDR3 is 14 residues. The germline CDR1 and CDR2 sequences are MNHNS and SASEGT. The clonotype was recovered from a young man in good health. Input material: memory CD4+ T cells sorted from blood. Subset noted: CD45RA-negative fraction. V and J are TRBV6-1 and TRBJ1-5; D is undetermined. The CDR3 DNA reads TGTGCCAGCAGTGAAGCCGGTAGCAATCAGCCCCAGCATTTT. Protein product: CASSEAGSNQPQHF.